A single T cell receptor beta chain is shown here with its context. Sequenced by immunoSEQ multiplex PCR; TCRdb stores in-frame clones only, minus some. The sample includes 85,000 or so clones, roughly 85% of them seen just once. The sample belongs to a study of blood T cell repertoires in COVID-19. Study-wide context: PBMCs, B-cell-depleted T cells, or T cells were the source of the cDNA or gDNA that made up the material.

Between the trimmed V and J ends, which lost 3 bases and 3 bases, there was a span of 9 bases. Germline V gene sequence: CDR1 WNHNN, CDR2 SYGVQD (reference sequence). This CDR3 is 14 amino acids long. The sequenced material came from peripheral blood. V gene TRBV10-1 combines with J gene TRBJ1-3; no firm D call. This clonotype originated in a man aged 50 to 60 with active or convalescent COVID-19. The CDR3 sequence is CASSDGGVGNTIYF. The CDR3 DNA sequence: TGCGCCAGCAGTGATGGCGGGGTTGGAAACACCATATATTTT.